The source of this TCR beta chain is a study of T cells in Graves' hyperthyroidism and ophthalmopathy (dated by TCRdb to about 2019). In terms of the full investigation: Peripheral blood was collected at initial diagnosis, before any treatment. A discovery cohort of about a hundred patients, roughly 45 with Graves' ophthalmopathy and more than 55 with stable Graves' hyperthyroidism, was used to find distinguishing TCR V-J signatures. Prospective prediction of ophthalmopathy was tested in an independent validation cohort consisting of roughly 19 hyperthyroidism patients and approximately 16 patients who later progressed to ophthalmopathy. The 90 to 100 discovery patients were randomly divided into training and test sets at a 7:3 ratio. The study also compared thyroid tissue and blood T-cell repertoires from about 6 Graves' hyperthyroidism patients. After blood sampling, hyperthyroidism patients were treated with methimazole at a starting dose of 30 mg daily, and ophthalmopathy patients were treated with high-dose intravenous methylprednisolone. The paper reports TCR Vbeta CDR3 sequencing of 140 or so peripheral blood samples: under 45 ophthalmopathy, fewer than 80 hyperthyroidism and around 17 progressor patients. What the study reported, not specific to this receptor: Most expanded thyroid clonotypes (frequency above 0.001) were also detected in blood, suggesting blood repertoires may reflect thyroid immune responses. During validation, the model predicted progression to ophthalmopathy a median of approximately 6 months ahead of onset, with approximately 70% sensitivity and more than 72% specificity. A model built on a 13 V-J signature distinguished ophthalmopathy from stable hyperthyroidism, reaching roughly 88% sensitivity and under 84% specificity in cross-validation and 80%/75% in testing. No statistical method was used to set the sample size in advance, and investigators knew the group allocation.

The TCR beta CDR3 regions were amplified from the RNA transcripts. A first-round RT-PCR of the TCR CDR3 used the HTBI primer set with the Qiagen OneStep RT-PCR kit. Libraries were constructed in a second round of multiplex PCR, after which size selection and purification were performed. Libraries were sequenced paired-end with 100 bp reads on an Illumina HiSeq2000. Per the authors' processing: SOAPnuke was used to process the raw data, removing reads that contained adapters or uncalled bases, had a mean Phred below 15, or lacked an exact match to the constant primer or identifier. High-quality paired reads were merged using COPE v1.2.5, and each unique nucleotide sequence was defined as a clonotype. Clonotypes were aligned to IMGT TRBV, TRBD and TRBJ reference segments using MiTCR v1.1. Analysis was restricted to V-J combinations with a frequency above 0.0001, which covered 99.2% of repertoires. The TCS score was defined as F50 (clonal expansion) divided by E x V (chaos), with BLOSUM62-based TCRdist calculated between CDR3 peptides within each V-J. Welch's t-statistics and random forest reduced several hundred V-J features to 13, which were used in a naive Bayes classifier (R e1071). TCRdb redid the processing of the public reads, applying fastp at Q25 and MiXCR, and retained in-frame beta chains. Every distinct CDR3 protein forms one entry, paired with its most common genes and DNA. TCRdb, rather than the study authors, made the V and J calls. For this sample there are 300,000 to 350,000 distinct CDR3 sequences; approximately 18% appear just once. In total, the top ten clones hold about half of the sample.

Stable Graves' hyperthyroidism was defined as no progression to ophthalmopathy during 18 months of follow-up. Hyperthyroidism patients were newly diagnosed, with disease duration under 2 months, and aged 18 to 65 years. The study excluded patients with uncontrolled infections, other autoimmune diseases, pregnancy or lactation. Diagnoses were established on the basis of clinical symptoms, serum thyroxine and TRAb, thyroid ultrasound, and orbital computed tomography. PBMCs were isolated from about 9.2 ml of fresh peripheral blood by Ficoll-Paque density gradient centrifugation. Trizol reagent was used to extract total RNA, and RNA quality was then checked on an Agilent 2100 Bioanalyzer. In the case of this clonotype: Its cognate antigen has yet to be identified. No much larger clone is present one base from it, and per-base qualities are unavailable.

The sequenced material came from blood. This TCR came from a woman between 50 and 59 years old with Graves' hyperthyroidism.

The encoded CDR3 is CASSYPGRYEQYF. The sequenced DNA: TGTGCCAGCAGTTACCCCGGGCGCTACGAGCAGTACTTC. This receptor chain uses TRBV6-2 or TRBV6-3 and TRBJ2-7; confidence is insufficient to name the D gene. Based on the germline V gene, the CDR1 and CDR2 sequences are MNHEY and SVGEGT. Its CDR3 holds 13 amino acids, cysteine through phenylalanine. CDR3 DNA is the only sequence kept; it has 39 bases, read in frame from the first base. The V and J ends are trimmed by 2 bases and 3 bases, leaving 8 bases between them.